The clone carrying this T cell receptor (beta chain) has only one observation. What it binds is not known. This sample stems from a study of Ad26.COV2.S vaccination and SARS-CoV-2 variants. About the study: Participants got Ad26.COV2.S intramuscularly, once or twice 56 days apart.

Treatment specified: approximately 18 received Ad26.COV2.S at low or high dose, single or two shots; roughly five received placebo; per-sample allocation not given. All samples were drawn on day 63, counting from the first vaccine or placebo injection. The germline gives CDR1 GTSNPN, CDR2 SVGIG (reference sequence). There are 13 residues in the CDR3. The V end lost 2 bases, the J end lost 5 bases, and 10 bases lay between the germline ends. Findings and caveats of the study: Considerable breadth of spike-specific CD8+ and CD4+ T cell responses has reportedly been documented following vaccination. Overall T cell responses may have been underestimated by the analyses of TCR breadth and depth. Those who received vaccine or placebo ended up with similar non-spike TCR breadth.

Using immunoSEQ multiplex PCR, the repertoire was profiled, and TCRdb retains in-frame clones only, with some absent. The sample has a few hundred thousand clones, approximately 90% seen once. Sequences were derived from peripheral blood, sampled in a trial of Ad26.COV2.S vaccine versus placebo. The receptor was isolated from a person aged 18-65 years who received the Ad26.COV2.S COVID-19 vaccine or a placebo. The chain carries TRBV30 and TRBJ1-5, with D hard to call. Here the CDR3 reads CAWSRQDDQPQHF. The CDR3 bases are TGTGCCTGGAGTAGGCAGGATGATCAGCCCCAGCATTTT.